The present TCR beta chain was sequenced within a study of patients and donors after allogeneic stem cell transplantation. TCRdb re-called the RT-PCR reads through MiXCR, storing one row per CDR3 protein. The repertoire has fewer than 20,000 distinct CDR3 sequences, 27% of them found once; the top ten carry about 34%. The CDR3 runs to 13 residues. CDR1 and CDR2 (germline): MNHEY, SMNVEV (reference sequence). Trimming took off 3 bases at V and 10 bases at J, with 12 bases between the two ends. The receptor comes from a human donor who was either an allogeneic HSCT recipient or a stem cell or donor lymphocyte infusion donor (not recorded which). It is not recorded whose cells these are; they may come from a transplant donor. V usage is TRBV27 and J usage is TRBJ1-4; unclear D gene. The material sequenced was blood, either unsorted or a sorted T cell fraction (not recorded which). CDR3 sequence: CASSFNRGLKLFF. In DNA, the CDR3 is TGTGCCAGCAGTTTTAACCGCGGATTAAAACTGTTTTTT.